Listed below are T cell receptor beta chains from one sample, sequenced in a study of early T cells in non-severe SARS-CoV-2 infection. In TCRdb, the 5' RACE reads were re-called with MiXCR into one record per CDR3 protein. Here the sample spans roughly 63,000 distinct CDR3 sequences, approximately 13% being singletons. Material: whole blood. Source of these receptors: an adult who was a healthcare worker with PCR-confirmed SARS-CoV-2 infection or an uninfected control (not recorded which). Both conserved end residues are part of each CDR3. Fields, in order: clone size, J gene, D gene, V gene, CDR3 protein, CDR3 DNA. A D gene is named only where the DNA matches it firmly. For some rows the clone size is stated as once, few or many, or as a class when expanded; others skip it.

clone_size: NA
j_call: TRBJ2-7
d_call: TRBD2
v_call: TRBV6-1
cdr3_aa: CASSRGGREGYEQYF
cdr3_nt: TGTGCCAGCAGTCGCGGTGGCAGGGAGGGGTACGAGCAGTACTTC

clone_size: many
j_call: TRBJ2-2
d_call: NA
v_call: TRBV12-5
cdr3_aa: CASGLNSPRIGELFF
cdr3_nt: TGTGCTAGTGGTTTGAACTCTCCCAGGATCGGGGAGCTGTTTTTT

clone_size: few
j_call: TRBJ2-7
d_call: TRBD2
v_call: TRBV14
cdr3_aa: CASSQERAGKRPYEQYF
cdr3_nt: TGTGCCAGCAGCCAAGAGCGAGCGGGAAAGCGTCCCTACGAGCAGTACTTC

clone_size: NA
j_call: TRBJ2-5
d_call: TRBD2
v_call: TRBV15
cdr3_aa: CATSRGETSGRGEETQYF
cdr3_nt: TGTGCCACCAGCAGAGGGGAGACTAGCGGGAGAGGGGAAGAGACCCAGTACTTC

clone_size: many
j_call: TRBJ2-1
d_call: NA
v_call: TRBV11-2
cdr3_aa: CASSLQGMGYNEQFF
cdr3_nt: TGTGCCAGCAGCCTGCAGGGAATGGGTTACAATGAGCAGTTCTTC

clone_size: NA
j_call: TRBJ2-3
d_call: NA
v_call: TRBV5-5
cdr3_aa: CASSLASTDTQYF
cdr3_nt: TGTGCCAGCAGCTTGGCCTCCACAGATACGCAGTATTTT

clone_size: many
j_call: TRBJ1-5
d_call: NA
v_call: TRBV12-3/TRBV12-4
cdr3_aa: CASSLVGSNQPQHF
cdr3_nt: TGTGCCAGCAGTTTGGTCGGAAGCAATCAGCCCCAGCATTTT

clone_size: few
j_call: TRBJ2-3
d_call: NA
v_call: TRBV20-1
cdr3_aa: CSGGWVTQYF
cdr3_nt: TGCAGTGGGGGGTGGGTTACGCAGTATTTT

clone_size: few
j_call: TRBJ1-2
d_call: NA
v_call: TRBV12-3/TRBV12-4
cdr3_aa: CASSPRWQAPWGYTF
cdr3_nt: TGTGCCAGCAGTCCCCGGTGGCAGGCCCCCTGGGGCTACACCTTC

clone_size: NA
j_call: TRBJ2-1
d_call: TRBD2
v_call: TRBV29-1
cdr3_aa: CSVDLAASYNEQFF
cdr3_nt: TGCAGCGTTGACCTAGCGGCCTCCTACAATGAGCAGTTCTTC

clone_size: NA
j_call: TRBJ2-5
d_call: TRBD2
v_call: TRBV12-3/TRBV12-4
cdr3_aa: CASSLGLARETQYF
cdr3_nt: TGTGCCAGCAGTTTGGGACTAGCACGGGAGACCCAGTACTTC

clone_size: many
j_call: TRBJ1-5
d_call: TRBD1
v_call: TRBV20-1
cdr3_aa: CSARANRGSWRNQPQHF
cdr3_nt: TGCAGTGCTCGCGCAAACAGGGGAAGTTGGCGCAATCAGCCCCAGCATTTT

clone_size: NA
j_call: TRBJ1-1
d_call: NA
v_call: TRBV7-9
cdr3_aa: CASSAQAADTEAFF
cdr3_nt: TGTGCCAGCAGCGCACAGGCGGCGGACACTGAAGCTTTCTTT

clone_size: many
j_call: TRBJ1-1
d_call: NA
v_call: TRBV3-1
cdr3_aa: CASSQDSGSAEAFF
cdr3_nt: TGTGCCAGCAGCCAAGATTCGGGGTCCGCTGAAGCTTTCTTT

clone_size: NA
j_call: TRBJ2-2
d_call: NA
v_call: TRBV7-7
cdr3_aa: CASSLALGTGELFF
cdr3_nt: TGTGCCAGCAGCTTGGCCTTGGGAACCGGGGAGCTGTTTTTT

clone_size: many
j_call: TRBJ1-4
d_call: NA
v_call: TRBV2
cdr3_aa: CASSDRVLREKLFF
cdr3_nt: TGTGCCAGCAGTGACCGGGTCCTGAGGGAAAAACTGTTTTTT

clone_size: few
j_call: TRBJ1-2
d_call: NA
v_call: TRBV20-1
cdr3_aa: CSAELSAGGAGYTF
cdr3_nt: TGCAGTGCCGAACTCTCCGCCGGGGGCGCGGGCTACACCTTC

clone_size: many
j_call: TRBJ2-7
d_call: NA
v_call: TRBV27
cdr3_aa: CASSLSSGSEQYF
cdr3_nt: TGTGCCAGCAGTTTATCGTCCGGGTCCGAGCAGTACTTC

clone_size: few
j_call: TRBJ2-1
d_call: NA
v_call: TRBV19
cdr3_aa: CASSPGNLLVF
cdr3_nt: TGTGCCAGTAGTCCAGGTAATCTGTTGGTCTTC

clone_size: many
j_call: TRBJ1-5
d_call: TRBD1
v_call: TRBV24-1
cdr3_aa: CATSDTGTGIHQPQHF
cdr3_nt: TGTGCCACCAGTGATACCGGGACAGGCATCCATCAGCCCCAGCATTTT

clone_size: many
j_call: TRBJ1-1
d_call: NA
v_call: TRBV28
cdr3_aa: CASRSLRRWVNTEAFF
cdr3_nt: TGTGCCAGCAGATCCCTTCGACGGTGGGTGAACACTGAAGCTTTCTTT

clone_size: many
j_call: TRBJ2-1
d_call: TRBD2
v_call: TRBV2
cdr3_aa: CASSDSVTSAYNEQFF
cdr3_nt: TGTGCCAGCAGTGACTCGGTGACTAGCGCTTACAATGAGCAGTTCTTC

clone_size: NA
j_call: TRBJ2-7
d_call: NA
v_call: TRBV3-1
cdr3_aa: CASSHRPGASSSYEQYF
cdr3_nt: TGTGCCAGCAGCCATCGGCCGGGGGCCTCGAGCTCCTACGAGCAGTACTTC

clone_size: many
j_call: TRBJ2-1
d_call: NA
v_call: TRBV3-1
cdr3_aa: CASSQFQGRYEQFF
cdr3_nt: TGTGCCAGCAGCCAATTCCAAGGGCGGTATGAGCAGTTCTTC

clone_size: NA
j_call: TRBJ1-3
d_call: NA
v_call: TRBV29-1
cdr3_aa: CSVLEGTSGNTIYF
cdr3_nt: TGCAGCGTGCTGGAAGGGACCTCTGGAAACACCATATATTTT

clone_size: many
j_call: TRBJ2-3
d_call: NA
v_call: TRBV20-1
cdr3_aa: CSAREGRGRDTQYF
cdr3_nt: TGCAGTGCTAGAGAAGGTCGAGGACGGGATACGCAGTATTTT

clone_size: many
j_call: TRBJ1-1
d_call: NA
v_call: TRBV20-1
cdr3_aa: CSAGVLNTEAFF
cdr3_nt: TGCAGTGCGGGGGTACTGAACACTGAAGCTTTCTTT

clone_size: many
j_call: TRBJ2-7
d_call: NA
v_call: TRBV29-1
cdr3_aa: CSVEGERESYEQYF
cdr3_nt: TGCAGCGTTGAAGGGGAAAGGGAATCCTACGAGCAGTACTTC

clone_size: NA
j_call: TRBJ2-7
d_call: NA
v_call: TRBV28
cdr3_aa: CASSLISGGYYEQYF
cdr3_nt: TGTGCCAGCAGTTTAATTTCTGGAGGGTACTACGAGCAGTACTTC

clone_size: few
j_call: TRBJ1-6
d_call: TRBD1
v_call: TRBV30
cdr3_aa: CAWSSQGAGALHF
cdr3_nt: TGTGCCTGGAGTTCGCAGGGGGCAGGAGCCCTCCACTTT

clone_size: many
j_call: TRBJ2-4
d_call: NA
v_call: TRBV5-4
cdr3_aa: CASSLSLGGDPLNIQYF
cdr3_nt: TGTGCCAGCAGCTTGTCTCTGGGGGGCGATCCTTTGAACATTCAGTACTTC

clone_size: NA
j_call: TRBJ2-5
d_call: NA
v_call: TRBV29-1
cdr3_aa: CSASPTSVGETQYF
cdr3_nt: TGCAGCGCCTCCCCCACAAGTGTTGGAGAGACCCAGTACTTC

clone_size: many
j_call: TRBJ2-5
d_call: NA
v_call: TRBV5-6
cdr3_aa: CASSSEPQETQYF
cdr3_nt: TGTGCCAGCAGCTCCGAACCACAAGAGACCCAGTACTTC

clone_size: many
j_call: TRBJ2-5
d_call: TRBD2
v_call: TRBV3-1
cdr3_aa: CASSLAGAQETQYF
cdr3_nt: TGTGCCAGCAGCCTAGCGGGAGCACAAGAGACCCAGTACTTC

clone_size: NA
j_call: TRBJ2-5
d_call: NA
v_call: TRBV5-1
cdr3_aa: CASSLNGGLEETQYF
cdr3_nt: TGCGCCAGCAGCCTAAACGGAGGGCTGGAAGAGACCCAGTACTTC

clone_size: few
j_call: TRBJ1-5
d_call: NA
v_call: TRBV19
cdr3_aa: CASSMAEYSNQPQHF
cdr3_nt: TGTGCCAGTAGTATGGCAGAGTATAGCAATCAGCCCCAGCATTTT

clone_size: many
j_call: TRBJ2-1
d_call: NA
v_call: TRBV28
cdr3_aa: CASSRRLPGDEQFF
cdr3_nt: TGTGCCAGCAGTCGACGACTCCCTGGTGATGAGCAGTTCTTC

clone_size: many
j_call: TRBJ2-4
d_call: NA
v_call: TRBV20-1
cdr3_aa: CSASLAKNIQYF
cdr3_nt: TGCAGTGCTAGTCTAGCCAAAAACATTCAGTACTTC

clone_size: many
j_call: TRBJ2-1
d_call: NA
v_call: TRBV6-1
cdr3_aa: CASSQRNNEQFF
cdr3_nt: TGTGCCAGCAGCCAACGGAACAATGAGCAGTTCTTC

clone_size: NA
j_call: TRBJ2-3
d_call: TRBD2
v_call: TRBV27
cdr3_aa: CASSSPPSGSDTQYF
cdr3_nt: TGTGCCAGCAGTTCCCCTCCAAGCGGGAGCGATACGCAGTATTTT

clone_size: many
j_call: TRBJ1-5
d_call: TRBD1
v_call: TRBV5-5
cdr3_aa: CASSTTQGASQPQHF
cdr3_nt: TGTGCCAGCAGCACGACACAGGGGGCCAGTCAGCCCCAGCATTTT

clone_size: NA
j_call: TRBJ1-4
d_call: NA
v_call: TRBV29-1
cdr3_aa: CSVDRAGDGEKLFF
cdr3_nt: TGCAGCGTTGATCGGGCAGGGGATGGGGAAAAACTGTTTTTT

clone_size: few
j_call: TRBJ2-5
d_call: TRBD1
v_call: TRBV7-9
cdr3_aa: CASSSTGGAGKTQYF
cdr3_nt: TGTGCCAGCAGCTCGACAGGGGGCGCGGGAAAGACCCAGTACTTC

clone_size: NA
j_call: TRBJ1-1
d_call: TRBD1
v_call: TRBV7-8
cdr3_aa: CASSPQGARAEAFF
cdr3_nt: TGTGCCAGCAGCCCCCAGGGGGCCAGGGCTGAAGCTTTCTTT

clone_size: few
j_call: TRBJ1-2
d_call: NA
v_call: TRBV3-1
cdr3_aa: CASSQAAGGRSGYTF
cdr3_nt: TGTGCCAGCAGCCAGGCCGCCGGGGGAAGGAGCGGCTACACCTTC

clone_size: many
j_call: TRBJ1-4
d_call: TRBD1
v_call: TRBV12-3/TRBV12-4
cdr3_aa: CASRIGTGEEKLFF
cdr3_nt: TGTGCCAGCAGAATCGGGACAGGGGAAGAAAAACTGTTTTTT

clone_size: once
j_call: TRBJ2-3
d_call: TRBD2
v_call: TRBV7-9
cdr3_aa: CASSLDLLTSGVTDTQYF
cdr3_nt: TGTGCCAGCAGCTTGGACCTTTTGACTAGCGGGGTGACAGATACGCAGTATTTT

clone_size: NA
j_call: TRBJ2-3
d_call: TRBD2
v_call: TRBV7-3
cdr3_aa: CASSQGSGDRTDTQYF
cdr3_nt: TGTGCCAGCAGCCAAGGAAGCGGGGACCGCACAGATACGCAGTATTTT

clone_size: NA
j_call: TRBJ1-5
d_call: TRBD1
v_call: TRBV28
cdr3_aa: CASRLQGAGQPQHF
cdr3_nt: TGTGCCAGCAGATTACAGGGGGCCGGGCAGCCCCAGCATTTT

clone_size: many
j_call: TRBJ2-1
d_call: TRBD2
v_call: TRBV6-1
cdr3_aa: CASSERWGLAGVEGNEQFF
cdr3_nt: TGTGCCAGCAGTGAAAGGTGGGGACTAGCGGGAGTAGAGGGGAATGAGCAGTTCTTC

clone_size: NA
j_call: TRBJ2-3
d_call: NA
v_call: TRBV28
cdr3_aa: CASSLPDTDTQYF
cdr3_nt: TGTGCCAGCAGTTTACCGGACACAGATACGCAGTATTTT

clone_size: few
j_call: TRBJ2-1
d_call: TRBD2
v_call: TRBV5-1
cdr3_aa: CASSWGPGLADNEQFF
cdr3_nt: TGCGCCAGCAGCTGGGGGCCGGGACTAGCTGATAATGAGCAGTTCTTC

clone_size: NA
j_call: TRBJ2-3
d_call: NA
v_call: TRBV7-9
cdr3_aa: CASSLMGGTDTQYF
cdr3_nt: TGTGCCAGCAGCTTAATGGGGGGCACAGATACGCAGTATTTT

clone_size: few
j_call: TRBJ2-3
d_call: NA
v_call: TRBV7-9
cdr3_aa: CASSLFGSGTTSTDTQYF
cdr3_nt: TGTGCCAGCAGCTTGTTTGGGAGCGGAACAACTAGCACAGATACGCAGTATTTT

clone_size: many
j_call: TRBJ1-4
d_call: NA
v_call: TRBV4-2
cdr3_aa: CASSQDPEGEKLFF
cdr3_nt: TGTGCCAGCAGCCAAGATCCAGAGGGTGAAAAACTGTTTTTT